This entry lists 3 T cell receptor beta chains sequenced from one sample in a study of cytomegalovirus exposure and HLA in healthy donors. Researchers ran the PCR with 60 Vbeta and 13 Jbeta primers. The repertoire was sequenced with immunoSEQ multiplex PCR; TCRdb's copy has only in-frame clones and lacks some. The sample has more than 110,000 clones, approximately 73% seen once; the top ten hold 1% to 1.5%. The specimen sequenced was PBMCs. The receptors here all came from a woman aged 40 to 55 in good health and CMV-seronegative.

CDR3 region: CASSEALRPGRTEAFF. The CDR3 DNA reads TGTGCCAGCAGTGAAGCGCTTCGCCCGGGTAGGACTGAAGCTTTCTTT. This rearrangement joins TRBV2 to TRBJ1-1; D is ambiguous. Trimming took off 0 bases at V and 5 bases at J, with 16 bases between the two ends. Germline V gene sequence: CDR1 SNHLY, CDR2 FYNNEI. This CDR3 has 16 amino acids.

The gene calls are TRBV27 and TRBJ2-7; weak D call: TRBD1 (6 bases). Germline V CDR1 and CDR2: MNHEY, SMNVEV (reference sequence). The CDR3 has 13 residues. Between the trimmed V and J ends, which lost 3 bases and 2 bases, there was a span of 8 bases. The CDR3 region is CASSLDSTYEQYF. CDR3 in DNA: TGTGCCAGCAGTTTGGACAGTACCTACGAGCAGTACTTC.

This clone was counted once. The chain joins TRBV15 to TRBJ2-1; tentatively, D is TRBD2 (7 bases). Germline CDR1 reads LNHNV; CDR2 reads YYDKDF (reference sequence). Between the trimmed V and J ends, which lost 0 bases and 5 bases, there was a span of 20 bases. The CDR3 consists of 18 residues. CDR3 in amino acids: CATSRESTRGPRNNEQFF. In DNA, the CDR3 is TGTGCCACCAGCAGAGAGTCTACGCGGGGGCCGCGCAACAATGAGCAGTTCTTC.